Listed below are T cell receptor beta chains from one sample, sequenced in a study of T cell responses to AZD1222 COVID-19 vaccine. The data were produced by immunoSEQ multiplex PCR, yet TCRdb's version contains in-frame clones alone and is incomplete. The repertoire consists of just over 150,000 clones, with about 90% occurring once and the leading ten covering approximately 9.1%. Sample: peripheral blood, taken 28 days after the second AZD1222 dose. The receptors here all came from an adult who received the AZD1222 COVID-19 vaccine. Both conserved end residues are part of each CDR3. A D gene is named only where the DNA matches it firmly. The size of a clone is reported for some rows only, either as once, few or many, or as a class for expanded clones.

TRBV28,TRBD2,TRBJ2-7,.,CASTSGAYEQYF,TGTGCCAGCACTAGCGGAGCCTACGAGCAGTACTTC
TRBV3-1/TRBV3-2,TRBD2,TRBJ2-3,.,CASSQAGGPGKTQYF,TGTGCCAGCAGCCAAGCGGGAGGGCCGGGAAAAACGCAGTATTTT
TRBV7-9,.,TRBJ2-7,.,CASSFSGLTYEQYF,TGTGCCAGCAGCTTCTCGGGACTTACCTACGAGCAGTACTTC
TRBV5-1,TRBD1,TRBJ2-7,.,CASSRGRDEQYF,TGCGCCAGCAGCAGGGGGCGTGACGAGCAGTACTTC
TRBV9,.,TRBJ2-1,.,CASRDSINNEQFF,TGTGCCAGCAGGGACAGTATCAACAATGAGCAGTTCTTC
TRBV7-7,TRBD2,TRBJ2-4,.,CASSLIAGSIQYF,TGTGCTAGCAGCTTAATAGCGGGAAGCATTCAGTACTTC
TRBV5-4,.,TRBJ1-1,.,CASSPTSLGAEAFF,TGTGCCAGCAGCCCAACCAGTCTTGGGGCTGAAGCTTTCTTT
TRBV6-2/TRBV6-3,TRBD2,TRBJ2-5,.,CASSPPLAGGETQYF,TGTGCCAGCAGTCCCCCCCTAGCGGGAGGTGAGACCCAGTACTTC
TRBV21-1,.,TRBJ1-4,once,CASSKAGQGAGTCEKLFF,TGTGCCAGCAGCAAAGCGGGACAGGGGGCGGGGACCTGTGAAAAACTGTTTTTT
TRBV7-9,TRBD1,TRBJ2-5,once,CASSLALGGQTQYF,TGTGCCAGCAGCTTAGCCCTAGGGGGCCAGACCCAGTACTTC
TRBV4-3,.,TRBJ1-6,.,CASSHGLAGSPLHF,TGCGCCAGCAGCCACGGCCTCGCCGGTTCACCCCTCCACTTT
TRBV14,TRBD1,TRBJ1-1,.,CASSQTTGANTEAFF,TGTGCCAGCAGCCAAACGACAGGGGCGAACACTGAAGCTTTCTTT
TRBV7-7,TRBD1,TRBJ2-3,.,CASSSGQGYTDTQYF,TGTGCTAGCAGCTCCGGACAGGGATACACAGATACGCAGTATTTT
TRBV9,.,TRBJ1-6,.,CASSVGGSSYNSPLHF,TGTGCCAGCAGCGTTGGGGGGAGCTCCTATAATTCACCCCTCCACTTT
TRBV12-3/TRBV12-4,.,TRBJ2-7,.,CASSLAGPYEQYF,TGTGCCAGCAGTTTAGCGGGACCTTACGAGCAGTACTTC
TRBV6-6,TRBD1,TRBJ1-2,.,CASSMTGYLGYTF,TGTGCCAGCAGTATGACAGGGTACTTAGGCTACACCTTC
TRBV11-2,.,TRBJ1-6,.,CASSLVGYNSPLHF,TGTGCCAGCAGCTTAGTCGGTTATAATTCACCCCTCCACTTT
TRBV20-1,.,TRBJ2-1,.,CSAENYNEQFF,TGCAGTGCTGAAAATTACAATGAGCAGTTCTTC
TRBV4-2,TRBD2,TRBJ2-1,.,CASSLGLAGDNEQFF,TGTGCCAGCAGCCTGGGACTAGCGGGAGACAATGAGCAGTTCTTC
TRBV28,.,TRBJ2-3,.,CASSLPPAWHTDTQYF,TGTGCCAGCAGTTTACCCCCGGCTTGGCACACAGATACGCAGTATTTT
TRBV28,.,TRBJ1-3,.,CASSGVSGNTIYF,TGTGCCAGCAGTGGCGTCTCTGGAAACACCATATATTTT
TRBV10-3,.,TRBJ1-1,.,CAIREGPNTEAFF,TGTGCCATCAGGGAGGGACCTAACACTGAAGCTTTCTTT
TRBV27,.,TRBJ2-7,few,CASPEGEQYF,TGTGCCAGCCCTGAGGGGGAGCAGTACTTC
TRBV5-4,TRBD1,TRBJ1-1,few,CASSWDRGPPAFF,TGTGCCAGCAGCTGGGACAGGGGGCCTCCCGCTTTCTTT
TRBV4-3,.,TRBJ1-4,once,CASSHIIDEKLFF,TGCGCCAGCAGCCATATTATTGATGAAAAACTGTTTTTT
TRBV28,.,TRBJ2-3,few,CASSFFGGRLTDTQYF,TGTGCCAGCAGTTTTTTTGGAGGGAGGCTAACAGATACGCAGTATTTT
TRBV7-7,.,TRBJ2-7,.,CASSLGPSYEQYF,TGTGCTAGCAGCTTGGGTCCCTCCTACGAGCAGTACTTC
TRBV3-1/TRBV3-2,.,TRBJ1-5,.,CASSPQPQHF,TGTGCCAGCAGCCCCCAGCCCCAGCATTTT
TRBV6-2/TRBV6-3,TRBD1,TRBJ1-2,.,CASSYTTGRNGYTF,TGTGCCAGCAGTTACACGACAGGGAGGAATGGCTACACCTTC
TRBV19,.,TRBJ2-7,.,CASSSRPGDEQYF,TGTGCCAGTAGTTCAAGACCGGGGGACGAGCAGTACTTC
TRBV7-9,TRBD2,TRBJ2-2,.,CAKGLAGPTGELFF,TGTGCCAAGGGACTAGCGGGGCCAACCGGGGAGCTGTTTTTT
TRBV6-2/TRBV6-3,.,TRBJ2-5,.,CASSRGTKETQYF,TGTGCCAGCAGTAGAGGGACAAAAGAGACCCAGTACTTC
TRBV7-2,.,TRBJ2-3,.,CASSPGGAGADTQYF,TGTGCCAGCAGCCCCGGGGGAGCCGGTGCAGATACGCAGTATTTT
TRBV19,.,TRBJ1-5,.,CASCLSGTGQPQHF,TGTGCCAGTTGTCTATCAGGGACGGGACAGCCCCAGCATTTT
TRBV7-2,TRBD1,TRBJ1-1,once,CASSSRDRGLPEAFF,TGTGCCAGCAGCTCCCGGGACAGGGGCCTCCCAGAAGCTTTCTTT
TRBV18,.,TRBJ1-2,.,CASSPQVSPVDGYTF,TGTGCCAGCTCCCCTCAGGTATCACCAGTAGATGGCTACACCTTC
TRBV6-5,TRBD1,TRBJ1-2,.,CASSYQGATGYTF,TGTGCCAGCAGTTACCAGGGGGCAACGGGCTACACCTTC
TRBV6-5,.,TRBJ2-2,.,CASSYRMRTGELFF,TGTGCCAGCAGTTACAGAATGAGGACCGGGGAGCTGTTTTTT
TRBV7-9,.,TRBJ1-5,once,CASSSGEYSNQPQHF,TGTGCCAGCAGTTCCGGGGAGTATAGCAATCAGCCCCAGCATTTT
TRBV9,.,TRBJ2-7,.,CASSWKDNYEQYF,TGTGCCAGCAGTTGGAAGGATAACTACGAGCAGTACTTC
TRBV18,TRBD2,TRBJ2-1,.,CASSPLAAYNEQFF,TGTGCCAGCTCACCCCTAGCGGCTTACAATGAGCAGTTCTTC
TRBV7-9,.,TRBJ2-1,.,CASSSPPGRSRDEQFF,TGTGCCAGCAGCTCACCGCCGGGACGCTCTAGGGATGAGCAGTTCTTC
TRBV19,.,TRBJ2-7,.,CASSMESGFSYEQYF,TGTGCCAGTAGTATGGAGAGCGGGTTCTCCTACGAGCAGTACTTC
TRBV2,TRBD1,TRBJ2-6,.,CASSERRRDRDTNVLTF,TGTGCCAGCAGTGAAAGGCGGCGGGACAGGGATACCAACGTCCTGACTTTC
TRBV30,.,TRBJ2-3,.,CAWSVATDTQYF,TGTGCCTGGAGTGTAGCCACAGATACGCAGTATTTT
TRBV28,TRBD1,TRBJ2-7,few,CASSGKGTGVGNEQYF,TGTGCCAGCAGTGGTAAAGGGACAGGTGTTGGAAACGAGCAGTACTTC
TRBV5-1,.,TRBJ2-3,.,CASSPHGRDTVRSTDTQYF,TGCGCCAGCAGCCCCCATGGCCGGGACACCGTACGTAGCACAGATACGCAGTATTTT
TRBV14,.,TRBJ1-2,.,CASSQDRRGYTF,TGTGCCAGCAGCCAAGATAGAAGAGGCTACACCTTC
TRBV25-1,.,TRBJ1-6,.,CASSANSYNSPLHF,TGTGCCAGCAGTGCCAACTCCTATAATTCACCCCTCCACTTT
TRBV5-8,TRBD1,TRBJ1-5,.,CASSSLTTATGLNQPQHF,TGTGCCAGCAGCTCATTGACAACTGCGACAGGGCTCAATCAGCCCCAGCATTTT
TRBV2,TRBD1,TRBJ2-5,.,CASSSQGQETQYF,TGTGCCAGCAGTTCACAGGGGCAAGAGACCCAGTACTTC
TRBV21-1,.,TRBJ2-7,.,CASSKFKGLAGRYEQYF,TGTGCCAGCAGCAAATTTAAGGGACTAGCGGGGCGATACGAGCAGTACTTC
TRBV28,.,TRBJ1-2,.,CASSPYRDTMRYTF,TGTGCCAGCAGTCCCTACAGGGACACTATGCGCTACACCTTC
TRBV5-8,.,TRBJ2-6,few,CASSLVGTRSSGANVLTF,TGTGCCAGCAGCTTGGTTGGGACTCGAAGCTCTGGGGCCAACGTCCTGACTTTC
TRBV29-1,TRBD2,TRBJ2-6,few,CSVTGGAGANVLTF,TGCAGCGTCACCGGGGGGGCTGGGGCCAACGTCCTGACTTTC
TRBV5-1,.,TRBJ2-2,.,CASSFGGRGGTGELFF,TGCGCCAGCAGCTTCGGGGGGCGAGGGGGAACCGGGGAGCTGTTTTTT